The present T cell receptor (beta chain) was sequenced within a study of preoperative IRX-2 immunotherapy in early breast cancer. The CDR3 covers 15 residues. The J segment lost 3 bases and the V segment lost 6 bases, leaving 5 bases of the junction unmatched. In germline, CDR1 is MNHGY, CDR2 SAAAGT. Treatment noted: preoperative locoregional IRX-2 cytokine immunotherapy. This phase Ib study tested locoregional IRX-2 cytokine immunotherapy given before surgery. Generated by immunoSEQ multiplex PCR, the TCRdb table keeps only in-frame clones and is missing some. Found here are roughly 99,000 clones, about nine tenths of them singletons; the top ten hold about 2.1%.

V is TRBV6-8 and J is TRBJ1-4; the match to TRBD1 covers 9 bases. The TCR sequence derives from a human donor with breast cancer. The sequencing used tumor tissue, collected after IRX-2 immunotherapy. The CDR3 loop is CASRATGGPNEKLFF. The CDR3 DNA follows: TGTGCCAGCAGAGCCACAGGGGGCCCTAATGAAAAACTGTTTTTT.